These 30 T cell receptor beta chains originate from one sample sequenced in a study of blood T cell repertoires in COVID-19. This table comes from immunoSEQ multiplex PCR, and its TCRdb copy is limited to in-frame clones, with some not included. This sample yields some 62,000 clones, of which roughly 80% are seen a single time; 3% to 4.5% belongs to the top ten. Sequenced material: PBMCs or T cells enriched from blood (not recorded which). The receptors stem from a woman aged 40 to 55 with acute COVID-19.

The V call is TRBV20-1, the J call TRBJ2-3, with D uncertain. Trimming shortened V by 5 bases and J by 4 bases, and 7 bases separated the two germline ends. The CDR3 spans 11 residues. Germline CDR1 and CDR2: DFQATT and SNEGSKA (reference sequence). Written as DNA, the CDR3 is TGCAGTGCTGGCCCCGCAGATACGCAGTATTTT. Its translation: CSAGPADTQYF.

A remark on this clone: One end of the junction is discordant with germline, which a read error may explain. The chain carries TRBV15 and TRBJ2-1; 8 bases align to TRBD2. The CDR3 is 16 amino acids. The germline gives CDR1 LNHNV, CDR2 YYDKDF (reference sequence). CDR3 nucleotide sequence: TGTGTCACCAGCTCCCACAAGACTAGCGCATACAATGAGCAGTTCTTC. Encoded protein: CVTSSHKTSAYNEQFF.

The V call is TRBV3-1 (or the pseudogene TRBV3-2), the J call TRBJ2-1, with 10 bases that match TRBD2. Germline V gene sequence: CDR1 LGHDT, CDR2 YNNKEL (reference sequence). The CDR3 runs 15 residues. With 5 bases clipped from V and 3 bases from J, the junction kept 4 bases outside the gene matches. In DNA, the CDR3 is TGTGCCAGCAGCACCCCTAGCGGGAGCTACAATGAGCAGTTCTTC. Its protein is CASSTPSGSYNEQFF.

V usage is TRBV27 and J usage is TRBJ2-5, with 10 bases identical to TRBD2. CDR1 and CDR2 from the germline V gene are MNHEY and SMNVEV (reference sequence). After removal of 6 bases from V and 4 bases from J, the junction contained 14 bases not matched to a gene. This CDR3 is 17 amino acids long. This CDR3 is CASRSGRAFLRGETQYF. The CDR3 coding sequence is TGTGCCAGCAGAAGCGGGAGGGCCTTTTTGAGGGGAGAGACCCAGTACTTC.

The chain joins TRBV14 to TRBJ1-2, with D unclear. This CDR3 has 16 amino acids. CDR1 SGHDN and CDR2 FVKESK come from the germline V gene. V was pared by 2 bases and J by 1 base, with 14 bases between. As DNA, the CDR3 is TGTGCCAGCAGCCAAAAAGCCGGGAAGGGTAACTATGGCTACACCTTC. Translated, it gives CASSQKAGKGNYGYTF.

The V call is TRBV5-1, the J call TRBJ2-1; 8 positions agree with TRBD2. Germline V gives CDR1 SGHRS, CDR2 YFSETQ. The V segment lost 6 bases and the J segment 0 bases; nucleotides outside the gene matches: 8. This CDR3 spans 16 amino acids. CDR3 DNA sequence: TGCGCCAGCAATGGACTAGCCGGGAGCTCCTACAATGAGCAGTTCTTC. Translating it yields CASNGLAGSSYNEQFF.

V gene TRBV10-1 combines with J gene TRBJ2-3; 9 nucleotides line up with TRBD2. CDR3 size: 16 residues. Germline CDR1 and CDR2: WNHNN and SYGVQD (reference sequence). V lost 3 bases and J lost 0; bases outside the gene matches: 4. The CDR3 loop reads CASSESLAGSTDTQYF. CDR3 DNA: TGCGCCAGCAGTGAATCTCTAGCGGGGAGCACAGATACGCAGTATTTT.

The V gene is TRBV24-1, the J gene TRBJ2-6; TRBD1 might be the D (5 bases). Germline CDR1 and CDR2: KGHDR and SFDVKD. CDR3 length: 16 amino acids. Trimming shortened V by 5 bases and J by 0 bases, and 10 bases separated the two germline ends. CDR3 coding DNA: TGTGCCACCAGTGGGGGCAGTATCTCTGGGGCCAACGTCCTGACTTTC. Protein: CATSGGSISGANVLTF.

This chain connects TRBV11-2 to TRBJ2-4, with D uncertain. Trimming pared 1 base from V and 9 bases from J, leaving 13 bases between. The CDR3 is made up of 14 amino acids. Germline assignment: CDR1 SGHAT and CDR2 FQNNGV. This chain's CDR3 is CASSLASGVGIQYF. Here the CDR3 DNA reads TGTGCCAGCAGCTTAGCGTCTGGAGTCGGCATTCAGTACTTC.

The chain has TRBV27 and TRBJ2-1, with TRBD2 identical over 13 bases. Trimming took 5 bases from V and 9 from J; bases not matched to a gene: 10. The CDR3 is made up of 16 amino acids. Germline V lookup: CDR1 MNHEY, CDR2 SMNVEV (reference sequence). CDR3 bases: TGTGCCAGCAGTACAGGACTAGCGGGAGACCCGGGTGAGCAGTTCTTC. Translating gives CASSTGLAGDPGEQFF.

The chain has TRBV18 and TRBJ2-1, with 7 bases identical to TRBD1. The CDR3 length is 14 residues. V lost 4 bases to trimming and J lost 8 bases; unmatched junction nucleotides: 8. Germline CDR1 KGHSH, CDR2 LQKENI. CDR3 coding DNA: TGTGCCAGCTCACTGGTGCAGGGGGTGGATGAGCAGTTCTTC. It codes for CASSLVQGVDEQFF.

This chain connects TRBV6-2 or TRBV6-3 to TRBJ1-2; D perhaps matches TRBD1 (6 bases). CDR1 MNHEY and CDR2 SVGEGT come from the germline V gene. V was cut by 2 bases and J by 8 bases, with 12 bases left in between. This CDR3 is built from 13 residues. The CDR3 sequence is CASSYPGQGGYTF. DNA for the CDR3: TGTGCCAGCAGTTACCCAGGGCAGGGGGGCTACACCTTC.

This chain connects TRBV12-3 or TRBV12-4 to TRBJ1-1, with D possibly TRBD1 on 6 matching bases. Trimming removed 2 bases from V and 10 bases from J, with 14 bases in between. The length of the CDR3 is 13 residues. Here the CDR3 reads CASSLRGPRGAFF. CDR3 sequence (DNA): TGTGCCAGCAGTTTAAGAGGGCCCAGGGGAGCTTTCTTT.

This sequence joins TRBV9 and TRBJ2-1; 8 nucleotides line up with TRBD2. Germline V gene lookup returns CDR1 SGDLS and CDR2 YYNGEE. V shed 0 bases and J 7 bases; nucleotides not matched to a gene: 3. The CDR3 sequence is 14 residues long. The chain's CDR3 is CASSVDGRGNEQFF. The DNA of the CDR3 is TGTGCCAGCAGCGTAGACGGGAGGGGGAATGAGCAGTTCTTC. The whole variable domain, remainder taken from reference TRBV9 and TRBJ2-1, is DSGVTQTPKHLITATGQRVTLRCSPRSGDLSVYWYQQSLDQGLQFLIQYYNGEERAKGNILERFSAQQFPDLHSELNLSSLELGDSALYFCASSVDGRGNEQFFGPGTRLTVL.

Regarding this clone: Possible read error: a much larger clone is one base away. The chain is built from TRBV29-1 and TRBJ2-3, with D possibly being TRBD1 (7 bases). The V gene's germline CDR1 is SQVTM and CDR2 ANQGSEA. The V end lost 8 bases, the J end lost 5 bases, and 20 bases lay between the germline ends. The CDR3 has 14 residues. The CDR3 here is CSIVSGGSGDTQYF. As DNA, the CDR3 is TGCAGCATCGTCTCAGGGGGGAGTGGAGATACGCAGTATTTT.

The chain links TRBV19 to TRBJ2-1; 7 nucleotides align to TRBD2. This CDR3 is 18 amino acids long. Losses at the gene ends were 5 bases for V and 2 bases for J; bases not matched to a gene: 15. Germline CDR1 is LNHDA and CDR2 is SQIVND (reference sequence). CDR3 DNA sequence: TGTGCCAGTAGTTTCTCCTCCCCTCTAGCGGCTACCTACAATGAGCAGTTCTTC. Translating it yields CASSFSSPLAATYNEQFF.

The CDR3 is CASSWGQGVYNEQFF. In DNA, the CDR3 is TGTGCCAGCAGCTGGGGACAGGGAGTTTACAATGAGCAGTTCTTC. The chain couples TRBV7-9 to TRBJ2-1; 9 bases agree with TRBD1. Looked up from germline, CDR1 is SEHNR and CDR2 is FQNEAQ (reference sequence). The CDR3 consists of 15 residues. With 4 bases clipped from V and 4 bases from J, the junction kept 5 bases outside the gene matches. The entire variable domain, with the rest obtained from reference TRBV7-9 and TRBJ2-1, is as follows: DTGVSQNPRHKITKRGQNVTFRCDPISEHNRLYWYRQTLGQGPEFLTYFQNEAQLEKSRLLSDRFSAERPKGSFSTLEIQRTEQGDSAMYLCASSWGQGVYNEQFFGPGTRLTVL.

V and J are TRBV27 and TRBJ2-3; the D gene is possibly TRBD1 (7 bases). The CDR3 extends over 23 amino acids. Trimming pared 2 bases from V and 4 bases from J, leaving 37 bases between. CDR1 is MNHEY, CDR2 SMNVEV, per germline (reference sequence). CDR3 protein: CASSLMAWTGRQGGGGSPDTQYF. DNA for the CDR3: TGTGCCAGCAGTTTAATGGCGTGGACAGGTAGACAAGGGGGAGGAGGGTCCCCAGATACGCAGTATTTT.

In this sample, this clone turned up once. V gene TRBV19 combines with J gene TRBJ2-7, with a tentative D call TRBD2 (6 bases). The CDR3 runs to 16 residues. Germline V gene data show CDR1 as LNHDA and CDR2 as SQIVND (reference sequence). Deletions cut 0 bases from V and 5 bases from J, with 17 bases between. The CDR3 nucleotides are TGTGCCAGTAGTATAGACCCCCGGCGGGGATATAACGAGCAGTACTTC. Translating it yields CASSIDPRRGYNEQYF.

This clone has only one observation. This sequence joins TRBV12-5 and TRBJ2-3, with 11 bases identical to TRBD1. The CDR3 runs to 15 residues. CDR1 and CDR2 from the germline V gene are LGHNT and FRNRAP. Germline trimming cut 5 bases from V and 5 bases from J; bases unmatched to any gene: 6. The CDR3 coding sequence is TGTGCTAGTGGTCCAGGACAGGGGGCTAGAGATACGCAGTATTTT. The encoded protein is CASGPGQGARDTQYF. The entire variable domain, with the rest obtained from reference TRBV12-5 and TRBJ2-3, is as follows: DARVTQTPRHKVTEMGQEVTMRCQPILGHNTVFWYRQTMMQGLELLAYFRNRAPLDDSGMPKDRFSAEMPDATLATLKIQPSEPRDSAVYFCASGPGQGARDTQYFGPGTRLTVL.

V gene TRBV6-5 combines with J gene TRBJ2-7, with TRBD1 as a possible D gene (6 bases). Germline CDR1 and CDR2: MNHEY and SVGAGI. The CDR3 has 14 amino acids. V lost 6 bases, J lost 3 bases, and 15 bases lay in between. CDR3 coding DNA: TGTGCCAGCAGGACAGGATTTGGGGGCTACGAGCAGTACTTC. Translating it yields CASRTGFGGYEQYF.

The V and J genes are TRBV4-1 and TRBJ1-2; a possible D gene is TRBD1 (5 bases). V lost 3 bases and J lost 2, with 13 bases in between. CDR3 length: 15 amino acids. Germline-derived CDR1 and CDR2 are MGHRA and YSYEKL. The CDR3 spells CASSQQDSANYGYTF. CDR3 coding DNA: TGCGCCAGCAGCCAGCAAGACAGCGCAAACTATGGCTACACCTTC.

The chain has TRBV27 and TRBJ1-1; 9 nucleotides align to TRBD1. The CDR3 has 17 residues. Germline V gene sequence: CDR1 MNHEY, CDR2 SMNVEV (reference sequence). With V trimmed by 6 bases and J by 1 base, 12 bases remained unmatched. CDR3 sequence: CASRPTGGPFENTEAFF. The CDR3 DNA is TGTGCCAGCAGACCGACAGGGGGACCCTTCGAGAACACTGAAGCTTTCTTT.

The chain combines TRBV7-9 with TRBJ2-7, with 7 positions matching TRBD1. The germline gives CDR1 SEHNR, CDR2 FQNEAQ (reference sequence). J was trimmed by 6 bases and V by 5 bases; bases with no gene match: 4. This CDR3 comprises 12 residues. CDR3 sequence: CASSPTGVEQYF. The CDR3 region has the DNA TGTGCCAGCAGCCCAACAGGGGTCGAGCAGTACTTC. The full variable domain, with the rest looked up from reference TRBV7-9 and TRBJ2-7, is DTGVSQNPRHKITKRGQNVTFRCDPISEHNRLYWYRQTLGQGPEFLTYFQNEAQLEKSRLLSDRFSAERPKGSFSTLEIQRTEQGDSAMYLCASSPTGVEQYFGPGTRLTVT.

The genes are TRBV28 and TRBJ1-2; 7 bases fit TRBD1. This CDR3 is 15 amino acids long. After removal of 2 bases from V and 4 bases from J, the junction contained 7 bases not matched to a gene. Looked up from germline, CDR1 is MDHEN and CDR2 is SYDVKM. CDR3 region: CASSLADRASYGYTF. CDR3 DNA: TGTGCCAGCAGTTTAGCCGACAGGGCGTCCTATGGCTACACCTTC.

CDR3 in DNA: TGCGCCAGCAGAAACCTAAGGCAGGGGGGCTACGAGCAGTACGTC. It is translated as CASRNLRQGGYEQYV. The rearrangement links TRBV23-1 to TRBJ2-7; tentatively, D is TRBD1 (7 bases). TRBV23-1 is labeled an ORF, and its function is uncertain. The CDR3 spans 15 residues. The V end lost 6 bases, the J end lost 3 bases, and 18 bases lay between the germline ends.

The CDR3 DNA sequence: TGTGCCAGCAGCTTTGCTAGCGGCTTCACAGATACGCAGTATTTT. Its translation is CASSFASGFTDTQYF. The V gene is TRBV7-8, the J gene TRBJ2-3; 7 bases are a match to TRBD2. This CDR3 region has 15 residues. V shed 3 bases and J 2 bases; nucleotides not matched to a gene: 5. Looked up from germline, CDR1 is SGHVS and CDR2 is FQNEAQ.

The chain carries TRBV5-1 and TRBJ2-7; 7 nucleotides agree with TRBD1. The junction had 0 bases not matched to a gene; V was cut back by 0 bases and J by 3 bases. The CDR3 is 13 amino acids. The V gene's germline CDR1 is SGHRS and CDR2 YFSETQ. CDR3 coding DNA: TGCGCCAGCAGCTTGGACAGGGGCTACGAGCAGTACGTC. The encoded protein is CASSLDRGYEQYV.

The chain employs TRBV4-2 and TRBJ2-3; 11 bases agree with TRBD1. J lost 5 bases, V lost 0 bases, and 7 bases had no gene match. Germline-derived CDR1 and CDR2 are LGHNA and YNFKEQ. The CDR3 runs to 17 residues. CDR3 bases: TGTGCCAGCAGCCAAGATTTTCGGGACAGGGGGGGAGATACGCAGTATTTT. This encodes CASSQDFRDRGGDTQYF.

The J gene is TRBJ2-7, the V gene TRBV9, with 7 bases lining up with TRBD2. The ends lost 1 base at V and 6 bases at J; junction bases unmatched: 4. CDR1 and CDR2 (germline): SGDLS, YYNGEE. The CDR3 is 13 amino acids. This chain's CDR3 is CASSVQPGGEQYF. In nucleotides, the CDR3 is TGTGCCAGCAGCGTACAGCCGGGGGGCGAGCAGTACTTC.